What follows are 16 T cell receptor beta chains derived from one specimen sequenced in a study of human T cells and chemical hapten exposure. Library construction involved attaching unique molecular identifiers to individual cDNA molecules, which allowed quantitative, reproducible TCR counting. TCRdb re-analysed the reads in MiXCR, keeping a single row per CDR3 protein. The repertoire has fewer than 650 distinct CDR3 sequences, roughly nine tenths of them found once; the top ten carry 20%. Specified treatment: therapeutic diphenylcyclopropenone sensitization with weekly scalp DPC. The material was whole blood, obtained before DPC sensitization or 2, 6, or about 24 weeks after (not recorded which). These receptors were taken from an adult with alopecia areata. Some clones in this sample may be carry-over from other donors' samples. This table probably holds off-target reads from a library built for another chain.

This chain links TRBV7-8 with TRBJ2-1; D gene ambiguous. Trimming shortened V by 3 bases and J by 4 bases, and 4 bases separated the two germline ends. Germline CDR1 is SGHVS and CDR2 is FQNEAQ. This CDR3 has 12 amino acids. DNA for the CDR3: TGTGCCAGCAGCTTGCTATACAATGAGCAGTTCTTC. It translates to CASSLLYNEQFF.

The chain employs TRBV4-3 and TRBJ2-3; D remains unclear. The ends were cut back, 1 base at V and 1 base at J, with 12 bases in the middle. From germline, CDR1 is LGHNA and CDR2 YSLEER. The CDR3 runs 16 residues. Written as DNA, the CDR3 is TGCGCCAGCAGCCAAGGTTCGGCCTACCGCACAGATACGCAGTATTTT. Its protein product is CASSQGSAYRTDTQYF.

This chain links TRBV5-5 with TRBJ2-7; D ambiguous. The length of the CDR3 is 13 residues. The germline gives CDR1 SGHKS, CDR2 YYEKEE (reference sequence). V lost 4 bases and J lost 1, with 9 bases in between. The CDR3 sequence: CASSPPDSYEQYF. The CDR3 bases are TGTGCCAGCAGCCCCCCGGATTCCTACGAGCAGTACTTC. Supplemented by reference TRBV5-5 and TRBJ2-7, the full variable domain reads DAGVTQSPTHLIKTRGQQVTLRCSPISGHKSVSWYQQVLGQGPQFIFQYYEKEERGRGNFPDRFSARQFPNYSSELNVNALLLGDSALYLCASSPPDSYEQYFGPGTRLTVT.

The gene calls are TRBV20-1 and TRBJ2-3; 11 positions match TRBD2. V was pared by 7 bases and J by 0 bases, with 6 bases of the junction left unmatched. This CDR3 is 15 amino acids long. Looked up from germline, CDR1 is DFQATT and CDR2 is SNEGSKA (reference sequence). CDR3 region: CSVASGGPSTDTQYF. The CDR3 nucleotides are TGCAGTGTTGCTAGCGGGGGGCCAAGCACAGATACGCAGTATTTT.

The chain carries TRBV20-1 and TRBJ2-3; D not certain. Germline CDR1 is DFQATT and CDR2 is SNEGSKA (reference sequence). The ends were cut back, 2 bases at V and 4 bases at J, with 10 bases in the middle. The CDR3 extends over 13 amino acids. CDR3 in amino acids: CSARSNGPDTQYF. The CDR3 nucleotides read TGCAGTGCTAGATCCAATGGGCCAGATACGCAGTATTTT.

This clonotype was recorded a few times. V is TRBV6-1 and J is TRBJ2-3, with 7 bases identical to TRBD2. This CDR3 has 16 amino acids. Germline CDR1 and CDR2: MNHNS and SASEGT. The J segment lost 4 bases and the V segment lost 5 bases, leaving 12 bases of the junction unmatched. The CDR3 DNA reads as TGTGCCAGCAGTCTATCTAGCGGTGGCGGGGCAGATACGCAGTATTTT. Residues: CASSLSSGGGADTQYF.

This chain uses TRBV7-9 with TRBJ2-7; TRBD2 is a possible D gene (6 bases). This CDR3 is 13 amino acids long. Germline CDR1 and CDR2: SEHNR and FQNEAQ (reference sequence). V dropped 5 bases and J dropped 1 base, with 9 bases sitting between them. The CDR3, as DNA: TGTGCCAGCAGCCCCGGGGGTTCCTACGAGCAGTACTTC. Translating it yields CASSPGGSYEQYF.

The CDR3 bases are TGTGCCAGCAGCTTCGGATTAAGGGATCAGCCCCAGCATTTT. It yields the protein CASSFGLRDQPQHF. V and J are TRBV5-5 and TRBJ1-5; no clear D gene. Germline V CDR1 and CDR2: SGHKS, YYEKEE (reference sequence). The CDR3 totals 14 residues. The V end was cut by 2 bases, the J end by 5 bases, with 11 bases between.

This chain joins TRBV7-2 and TRBJ2-7; 9 nucleotides align to TRBD2. V was pared by 2 bases and J by 6 bases, with 5 bases of the junction left unmatched. The CDR3 is 14 residues long. CDR1 SGHTA and CDR2 FQGNSA come from the germline V gene. CDR3 amino acids: CASSLSAGGLEQYF. CDR3 DNA sequence: TGTGCCAGCAGCTTAAGTGCGGGGGGGCTCGAGCAGTACTTC.

The V gene is TRBV4-3, the J gene TRBJ1-1; 7 nucleotides align to TRBD1. V shed 3 bases and J 1 base; nucleotides not matched to a gene: 5. CDR1 and CDR2 from the germline V gene are LGHNA and YSLEER. The CDR3 has 15 residues. The CDR3 loop reads CASSHYGTENTEAFF. The CDR3 region has the DNA TGCGCCAGCAGCCATTACGGGACAGAGAACACTGAAGCTTTCTTT.

V gene TRBV29-1 combines with J gene TRBJ2-7; 7 bases align to TRBD1. The ends lost 7 bases at V and 3 bases at J; junction bases unmatched: 3. The length of the CDR3 is 11 residues. Germline V gives CDR1 SQVTM, CDR2 ANQGSEA. The DNA for the CDR3 is TGCAGCGCGGGACAGAACTACGAGCAGTACTTC. Encoded protein: CSAGQNYEQYF.

The rearrangement uses TRBV4-2 and TRBJ2-3; TRBD1 might be the D (6 bases). The V gene's germline CDR1 is LGHNA and CDR2 YNFKEQ. CDR3 length: 14 amino acids. V was clipped by 2 bases and J by 9 bases, with 15 bases between them. CDR3 DNA: TGTGCCAGCAGCCAACTGACAGGCCTGGGGACGCAGTATTTT. Translation gives CASSQLTGLGTQYF.

This chain uses TRBV7-7 with TRBJ2-5; perhaps D is TRBD1 or TRBD2 (5 bases each). Germline-derived CDR1 and CDR2 are SSHAT and FNYEAQ (reference sequence). Trimming stripped 4 bases from V and 2 bases from J, with 8 bases between. CDR3 length equals 13 residues. The CDR3 coding sequence is TGTGCCAGCAGCTCGGGACCACAAGAGACCCAGTACTTC. The encoded protein is CASSSGPQETQYF.

This chain links TRBV6-2 or TRBV6-3 with TRBJ2-5, with 9 bases lining up with TRBD1. The CDR3 is 17 residues long. Trimming at V came to 6 bases and at J to 3 bases, leaving 14 bases not matched to a gene. Germline V gives CDR1 MNHEY, CDR2 SVGEGT. CDR3 region: CASRHTFPGQGKETQYF. CDR3 sequence (DNA): TGTGCCAGCAGGCACACATTCCCGGGACAGGGTAAAGAGACCCAGTACTTC.

This chain connects TRBV7-2 to TRBJ2-1, with 8 bases aligning to TRBD2. The J segment lost 9 bases and the V segment lost 5 bases, leaving 6 bases of the junction unmatched. This CDR3 has 13 residues. Per germline, CDR1 SGHTA and CDR2 FQGNSA. CDR3 protein: CASSPRLASEQFF. The CDR3 DNA sequence: TGTGCCAGCAGCCCAAGACTAGCGAGTGAGCAGTTCTTC.

V gene TRBV12-3 or TRBV12-4 combines with J gene TRBJ2-7; either TRBD1 or TRBD2 may fit D (6 bases each). This CDR3 region has 14 residues. V lost 6 bases and J lost 3, with 15 bases in between. CDR3 bases: TGTGCCAGCAGGTCTGAGGGGGGCGGCTACGAGCAGTACTTC. This sequence encodes CASRSEGGGYEQYF.